Listed here are 13 T cell receptor beta chains from one sample, sequenced in a study of a mutant IDH1 vaccine in newly diagnosed glioma. Produced via immunoSEQ multiplex PCR; TCRdb's table is partial and in-frame only. There are about 60,000 clones in the sample; roughly four fifths occur only once, and 5% to 7% lies in the top ten. Their cognate antigens are unknown. Time point specified: week 35, safety follow-up. Every single dose of the vaccine, 300 ug of mutant IDH1 20-mer peptide, came with topical imiquimod. This material consisted of PBMCs, taken from a glioma patient whose treatment included an IDH1 peptide vaccine. The receptors derive from a man between 35 and 55 years old with glioma.

This chain uses TRBV7-2 with TRBJ1-5; no definite D call. V was cut by 5 bases and J by 6 bases, with 17 bases left in between. There are 15 residues in the CDR3. Germline-derived CDR1 and CDR2 are SGHTA and FQGNSA. The CDR3 here is CASSQREGIGQPQHF. In DNA form, the CDR3 reads TGTGCCAGCAGCCAAAGGGAAGGGATCGGTCAGCCCCAGCATTTT.

By sample fraction, this clone is medium-sized. The chain combines TRBV6-4 with TRBJ1-5; possibly TRBD1 for D (5 bases). Germline V gene sequence: CDR1 MRHNA, CDR2 SNTAGT. The CDR3 runs 14 residues. Trimming shortened V by 0 bases and J by 6 bases, and 9 bases separated the two germline ends. The CDR3 coding sequence is TGTGCCAGCAGTGACTCGTGGGGGATTCAGCCCCAGCATTTT. Amino acid sequence: CASSDSWGIQPQHF.

The rearrangement links TRBV28 to TRBJ2-1; 9 bases agree with TRBD1. Unmatched junction bases numbered 11, after V lost 5 bases and J lost 9 bases. From germline, CDR1 is MDHEN and CDR2 SYDVKM. This CDR3 region has 15 residues. CDR3 DNA: TGTGCCAGCAGTCCCTCGGGACAGGGTATAGGTGAGCAGTTCTTC. Its translation: CASSPSGQGIGEQFF.

This chain joins TRBV18 and TRBJ2-3, with 7 bases matching TRBD1. Germline V gene lookup returns CDR1 KGHSH and CDR2 LQKENI. Trimming at V came to 3 bases and at J to 2 bases, leaving 5 bases not matched to a gene. This CDR3 region has 15 residues. The CDR3 loop is CASSPRGGNTDTQYF. In DNA form, the CDR3 reads TGTGCCAGCTCACCCCGAGGGGGCAACACAGATACGCAGTATTTT.

V usage is TRBV30 and J usage is TRBJ2-6; D might be TRBD1 (5 bases). Germline CDR1 and CDR2: GTSNPN and SVGIG (reference sequence). The CDR3 runs 14 residues. Trimming pared 2 bases from V and 2 bases from J, leaving 7 bases between. The CDR3 region is CAWSRGAGANVLTF. The CDR3 nucleotides read TGTGCCTGGAGTAGGGGCGCTGGGGCCAACGTCCTGACTTTC.

The rearrangement joins TRBV7-2 to TRBJ2-5; D is unresolved. Trimming removed 3 bases at V and 1 base at J, with 9 bases between. The CDR3 is 14 amino acids. Germline-derived CDR1 and CDR2 are SGHTA and FQGNSA. CDR3 sequence: CASSFALTQETQYF. The DNA for the CDR3 is TGTGCCAGCAGCTTTGCACTAACCCAAGAGACCCAGTACTTC.

This clone was observed once. The CDR3 nucleotides are TGTGCCAGCAGCGAGGATGCCTCCTACGAGCAGTACTTC. Translated, it gives CASSEDASYEQYF. The genes are TRBV7-2 and TRBJ2-7; D remains ambiguous. The V gene lost 5 bases and the J gene lost 0 bases, with 8 bases spanning the gap. Germline loops: CDR1 SGHTA, CDR2 FQGNSA. This CDR3 contains 13 residues.

This clone appeared once. The rearrangement joins TRBV5-4 to TRBJ1-6; a weak D match, TRBD1 (5 bases). Trimming took off 4 bases at V and 7 bases at J, with 15 bases between the two ends. The CDR3 runs 15 residues. CDR1 and CDR2 from the germline V gene are SGHNT and YYREEE (reference sequence). The CDR3 DNA reads as TGTGCCAGCAGCCCTCCGGGACGGCTAAATTCACCCCTCCACTTT. This translates into CASSPPGRLNSPLHF.

This rearrangement joins TRBV9 to TRBJ1-5; the D gene is possibly TRBD1 (5 bases). V was pared by 2 bases and J by 1 base, with 10 bases between. The germline V gene encodes CDR1 SGDLS and CDR2 YYNGEE. This CDR3 comprises 15 residues. The CDR3 sequence is CASSVDGDSNQPQHF. CDR3 nucleotides: TGTGCCAGCAGCGTGGATGGGGACAGCAATCAGCCCCAGCATTTT.

This clone showed up just a few times. This chain connects TRBV5-4 to TRBJ2-5; tentatively, D is TRBD1 (6 bases). V was shortened by 0 bases and J by 1 base, with 10 bases between the two germline ends. The CDR3 totals 15 residues. CDR1 SGHNT and CDR2 YYREEE come from the germline V gene (reference sequence). CDR3 in DNA: TGTGCCAGCAGCTTGGGGGGGCTAGGCCAAGAGACCCAGTACTTC. Protein: CASSLGGLGQETQYF.

The rearrangement links TRBV29-1 to TRBJ2-7; 9 bases agree with TRBD1. The germline V gene has CDR1 SQVTM and CDR2 ANQGSEA. The CDR3 covers 13 residues. V dropped 5 bases and J dropped 4; count of bases not matched to a gene: 6. CDR3 in amino acids: CSVSRTGAYEQYF. DNA for the CDR3: TGCAGCGTTAGTAGGACAGGGGCGTACGAGCAGTACTTC.

V and J are TRBV19 and TRBJ2-4, with TRBD1 matching over 8 bases. The CDR3 covers 16 residues. Germline trimming cut 3 bases from V and 2 bases from J; bases unmatched to any gene: 6. Germline CDR1 is LNHDA and CDR2 is SQIVND (reference sequence). CDR3 loop: CASSIGTGGTKNIQYF. The CDR3 region has the DNA TGTGCCAGTAGTATCGGGACAGGAGGGACCAAAAACATTCAGTACTTC.

This chain joins TRBV6-6 and TRBJ2-7; D tentatively reads TRBD1 or TRBD2 (5 bases each). V dropped 6 bases and J dropped 1 base, with 16 bases sitting between them. The CDR3 has 15 amino acids. CDR1 and CDR2 from the germline V gene are MNHNY and SVGAGI (reference sequence). CDR3 sequence reads: CASRPREGRSYEQYF. CDR3 nucleotide sequence: TGTGCCAGCAGACCACGTGAGGGGCGATCCTACGAGCAGTACTTC.